The 24 T cell receptor beta chains reported below all come from one sample, sequenced in a study of cytomegalovirus exposure and HLA in healthy donors. The PCR was carried out with 60 Vbeta primers and 13 Jbeta primers. Libraries were prepared by immunoSEQ multiplex PCR; TCRdb keeps only in-frame clonotypes and omits some of them. The sample includes tens of thousands of clones, roughly 83% seen only once; the top ten take about 2.1%. The sequenced sample consisted of PBMCs. Receptors originate from a man between 18 and 35 years old in good health and CMV-seronegative.

The rearrangement joins TRBV29-1 to TRBJ2-5; D not resolved. Germline loops: CDR1 SQVTM, CDR2 ANQGSEA. This CDR3 is 12 amino acids long. Trimming took off 4 bases at V and 2 bases at J, with 8 bases between the two ends. The CDR3 spells CSVGASQETQYF. CDR3 DNA sequence: TGCAGCGTTGGGGCCAGTCAAGAGACCCAGTACTTC.

The chain couples TRBV5-1 to TRBJ2-7, with D possibly being TRBD1 (6 bases). This CDR3 has 14 amino acids. Deletions cut 4 bases from V and 1 base from J, with 12 bases between. Germline V CDR1 and CDR2: SGHRS, YFSETQ. In nucleotides, the CDR3 is TGCGCCAGCAGCGACGGGACACTATCCTACGAGCAGTACTTC. Amino acids: CASSDGTLSYEQYF. Supplemented by reference TRBV5-1 and TRBJ2-7, the full variable domain reads KAGVTQTPRYLIKTRGQQVTLSCSPISGHRSVSWYQQTPGQGLQFLFEYFSETQRNKGNFPGRFSGRQFSNSRSEMNVSTLELGDSALYLCASSDGTLSYEQYFGPGTRLTVT.

V is TRBV30 and J is TRBJ1-1; D gene unclear. The CDR3 covers 13 residues. The V end was cut by 1 base, the J end by 5 bases, with 11 bases between. Germline assignment: CDR1 GTSNPN and CDR2 SVGIG (reference sequence). In DNA, the CDR3 is TGTGCCTGGAGTGCCCCTGGGCCGACTGAAGCTTTCTTT. The encoded protein is CAWSAPGPTEAFF.

The V and J genes are TRBV4-3 and TRBJ1-6, with D perhaps TRBD1 (5 bases). V shed 4 bases and J shed 10 bases, with 17 bases lying between them. CDR3 length: 15 amino acids. Germline V gene lookup returns CDR1 LGHNA and CDR2 YSLEER. CDR3 residues: CASSLTRGFISPLHF. The CDR3 DNA follows: TGCGCCAGCAGCCTCACACGGGGGTTCATATCACCCCTCCACTTT.

The gene calls are TRBV6-1 and TRBJ2-1; the match to TRBD1 covers 7 bases. Germline V CDR1 and CDR2: MNHNS, SASEGT. With 5 bases clipped from V and 10 bases from J, the junction kept 11 bases outside the gene matches. The CDR3 spans 14 residues. The CDR3: CASSFDRVDSEQFF. The CDR3 DNA sequence: TGTGCCAGCAGTTTCGACAGGGTGGATTCGGAGCAGTTCTTC.

The rearrangement joins TRBV7-6 to TRBJ2-3; 9 positions match TRBD2. Trimming took 2 bases from V and 0 from J; bases not matched to a gene: 6. The CDR3 sequence is 17 residues long. Germline CDR1 reads SGHVS; CDR2 reads FNYEAQ. Here the CDR3 DNA reads TGTGCCAGCAGCTTACGGCCAGCGGGAGGTAGCACAGATACGCAGTATTTT. It yields the protein CASSLRPAGGSTDTQYF.

The chain joins TRBV28 to TRBJ2-7; TRBD2 matches 8 bases. Losses at the gene ends were 5 bases for V and 3 bases for J; bases not matched to a gene: 24. The germline gives CDR1 MDHEN, CDR2 SYDVKM. The CDR3 is 20 residues long. CDR3 DNA sequence: TGTGCCAGCAGTGTTTATTCCGCCCCCTCTTACCAGCGGGAGAGCTACGAGCAGTACTTC. Its translation: CASSVYSAPSYQRESYEQYF.

V and J are TRBV5-1 and TRBJ1-1, with TRBD1 matching 10 bases. Trimming removed 2 bases from V and 0 bases from J; junction bases left unmatched: 4. Germline CDR1 and CDR2: SGHRS and YFSETQ. There are 16 residues in the CDR3. The CDR3 loop reads CASSFLTGGLNTEAFF. In DNA form, the CDR3 reads TGCGCCAGCAGCTTTCTGACAGGGGGCTTGAACACTGAAGCTTTCTTT.

The chain has TRBV7-6 and TRBJ2-7; weak D call: TRBD2 (5 bases). Trimming took 3 bases from V and 3 from J, leaving 6 bases between them. This CDR3 region has 12 residues. Germline CDR1 SGHVS, CDR2 FNYEAQ. The chain's CDR3 is CASSFGDYEQYF. In nucleotides, the CDR3 is TGTGCCAGCAGCTTCGGGGACTACGAGCAGTACTTC.

This sequence joins TRBV11-2 and TRBJ2-3, with 7 bases fitting TRBD2. Unmatched junction bases numbered 8, after V lost 0 bases and J lost 5 bases. Germline V CDR1 and CDR2: SGHAT, FQNNGV. The CDR3 has 16 amino acids. CDR3 sequence: CASSLEVAGAGDTQYF. The CDR3 DNA reads TGTGCCAGCAGCTTAGAGGTGGCGGGAGCCGGAGATACGCAGTATTTT.

The chain carries TRBV6-5 and TRBJ2-7; perhaps TRBD1 as D (5 bases). The CDR3 spans 13 residues. Germline assignment: CDR1 MNHEY and CDR2 SVGAGI. The V end was cut by 4 bases, the J end by 1 base, with 8 bases between. CDR3 residues: CASSLDTSYEQYF. In DNA form, the CDR3 reads TGTGCCAGCAGTTTGGACACGTCCTACGAGCAGTACTTC.

The chain uses TRBV7-8 and TRBJ2-7; 12 positions agree with TRBD2. Germline assignment: CDR1 SGHVS and CDR2 FQNEAQ. With 5 bases clipped from V and 4 bases from J, the junction kept 3 bases outside the gene matches. The CDR3 length is 14 residues. CDR3 DNA sequence: TGTGCCAGCAGCGACGGACTAGCGGGATACGAGCAGTACTTC. Its protein product is CASSDGLAGYEQYF.

The V and J genes are TRBV6-1 and TRBJ1-1, with 11 bases identical to TRBD1. The germline gives CDR1 MNHNS, CDR2 SASEGT. This CDR3 contains 13 residues. With 6 bases clipped from V and 7 bases from J, the junction kept 4 bases outside the gene matches. The CDR3 here is CASRGDRGDEAFF. Written as DNA, the CDR3 is TGTGCCAGCAGGGGGGACAGGGGGGATGAAGCTTTCTTT.

This clone was observed a handful of times. The rearrangement links TRBV19 to TRBJ2-5, with D unclear. Germline assignment: CDR1 LNHDA and CDR2 SQIVND (reference sequence). The CDR3 has 13 amino acids. Trimming left V 5 bases short and J 11 bases short, with 18 bases between. The DNA for the CDR3 is TGTGCCAGTAGTCCCGGTGCTCAAAGAGAGCAGTACTTC. Its protein product is CASSPGAQREQYF.

This chain links TRBV6-6 with TRBJ2-1; D possibly corresponds to TRBD1 (6 bases). V lost 6 bases, J lost 13 bases, and 10 bases lay in between. This CDR3 has 10 amino acids. Germline-derived CDR1 and CDR2 are MNHNY and SVGAGI (reference sequence). DNA of the CDR3: TGTGCCAGCAGCAGGGGTGATCAGTTCTTC. Its protein is CASSRGDQFF.

This clone was observed once. CDR3 bases: TGTGCCAGCAGCTTAGGGACAGGCATTTCCTACGAGCAGTACTTC. Protein sequence: CASSLGTGISYEQYF. This chain joins TRBV13 and TRBJ2-7; a possible D gene is TRBD1 (6 bases). This CDR3 has 15 amino acids. Germline loops: CDR1 PRHDT, CDR2 FYEKMQ (reference sequence). The V end lost 0 bases, the J end lost 1 base, and 10 bases lay between the germline ends.

This clone was seen more than once but under ten times. The chain has TRBV11-2 and TRBJ1-2; the D gene is possibly TRBD1 (6 bases). Deletions cut 4 bases from V and 7 bases from J, with 19 bases between. The CDR3 is 15 residues long. The V gene's germline CDR1 is SGHAT and CDR2 FQNNGV. DNA for the CDR3: TGTGCCAGCAGCTCCAGAGCCGGGGGGCGAGGTGGCTACACCTTC. This encodes CASSSRAGGRGGYTF.

The chain uses TRBV12-5 and TRBJ2-7; D is possibly TRBD2 (5 bases). Per germline, CDR1 LGHNT and CDR2 FRNRAP. V was clipped by 6 bases and J by 3 bases, with 15 bases between them. The CDR3 is 14 residues long. This chain's CDR3 is CASGFIEGNYEQYF. The CDR3 nucleotides are TGTGCTAGTGGCTTTATCGAGGGAAACTACGAGCAGTACTTC.

This chain uses TRBV5-1 with TRBJ1-1, with D maybe TRBD1 (6 bases). Trimming stripped 3 bases from V and 4 bases from J, with 16 bases between. The CDR3 has 15 amino acids. CDR1 and CDR2 from the germline V gene are SGHRS and YFSETQ. The CDR3 reads CASSYEQGPSTEAFF. CDR3 in DNA: TGCGCCAGCAGCTACGAACAGGGCCCCTCCACTGAAGCTTTCTTT.

The chain employs TRBV10-3 and TRBJ2-1; 11 nucleotides agree with TRBD2. The junction had 18 bases not matched to a gene; V was cut back by 6 bases and J by 8 bases. Germline CDR1 and CDR2: ENHRY and SYGVKD. The CDR3 sequence is 18 residues long. The CDR3 reads CAIRAPFSGRASGDEQFF. CDR3 DNA: TGTGCCATCAGGGCCCCTTTTAGCGGGAGGGCCTCAGGTGATGAGCAGTTCTTC.

The V and J genes are TRBV11-3 and TRBJ2-7; possible D gene TRBD2, 5 bases. The CDR3 extends over 12 amino acids. CDR1 is SGHNT and CDR2 is YENEEA in the germline V gene. The V end was cut by 2 bases, the J end by 9 bases, with 11 bases between. The CDR3 DNA follows: TGTGCCAGCAGCTTACACAGCGGTAGGCAGTACTTC. Translation gives CASSLHSGRQYF.

The J gene is TRBJ1-5, the V gene TRBV7-9; TRBD1 matches 9 bases. There are 16 residues in the CDR3. The germline V gene encodes CDR1 SEHNR and CDR2 FQNEAQ (reference sequence). The V and J ends lost 5 bases and 0 bases, in that order; junction bases with no gene match: 5. The CDR3 is CASSGHRGLSNQPQHF. Written as DNA, the CDR3 is TGTGCCAGCAGCGGGCACAGGGGGCTTAGCAATCAGCCCCAGCATTTT.

The rearrangement joins TRBV29-1 to TRBJ2-1; 10 bases map to TRBD2. The CDR3 consists of 13 residues. After removal of 2 bases from V and 12 bases from J, the junction contained 7 bases not matched to a gene. Germline V gene sequence: CDR1 SQVTM, CDR2 ANQGSEA. CDR3: CSVETSGMGPQFF. CDR3 nucleotide sequence: TGCAGCGTTGAAACTAGCGGGATGGGGCCGCAGTTCTTC.

For this clone: The junction departs from the called germline gene at one end, perhaps through a read error. The rearrangement uses TRBV19 and TRBJ1-1, with D possibly matching TRBD1 (5 bases). Germline CDR1 LNHDA, CDR2 SQIVND (reference sequence). The CDR3 is 14 residues long. The CDR3 DNA sequence: TGTGCCAGTAGCATAGGGGCGCAGAACACTGAAGCTTTCTTT. It specifies CASSIGAQNTEAFF.